Listed below are T cell receptor beta chains from one sample, sequenced in a study of blood T cell repertoires in COVID-19. TCRdb's table, derived via immunoSEQ multiplex PCR, lists solely in-frame clones and lacks some. Of nearly 15,000 clones listed, about 91% are singletons. Sequenced material: peripheral blood. The source is a human donor in a cohort sampled during active COVID-19. Each CDR3 is given with its conserved first and last residue. D genes are given only for firm matches. Clone sizes are given selectively: once, few, many, or a class where the clone is expanded.

clone_size	v_call	j_call	d_call	cdr3_aa	cdr3_nt
NA	TRBV15	TRBJ2-7	TRBD1	CATSSSGTGDPYEQYF	TGTGCCACCAGCAGTTCCGGGACAGGGGACCCCTACGAGCAGTACTTC
NA	TRBV5-6	TRBJ1-1	NA	CASSLVLVNGEAFF	TGTGCCAGCAGCCTCGTCCTTGTCAACGGGGAGGCTTTCTTT
NA	TRBV15	TRBJ1-6	NA	CATSRDPNSPLHF	TGTGCCACCAGCAGAGATCCGAATTCACCCCTCCACTTT
once	TRBV7-2	TRBJ2-7	NA	CASSSPDIYEQYF	TGTGCCAGCAGCTCACCAGACATCTACGAGCAGTACTTC
NA	TRBV4-1	TRBJ2-5	TRBD2	CASSHPTSGRRETQYF	TGCGCCAGCAGCCACCCGACTAGCGGGAGGAGGGAGACCCAGTACTTC
NA	TRBV7-9	TRBJ2-6	TRBD1	CASSRGTGERLGANVLTF	TGTGCCAGCAGCAGAGGGACAGGGGAGCGTCTGGGGGCCAACGTCCTGACTTTC
NA	TRBV5-5	TRBJ2-7	NA	CASSLQGGLYREQYF	TGTGCCAGCAGCCTTCAAGGGGGTCTATATAGGGAGCAGTACTTC
NA	TRBV3-1/TRBV3-2	TRBJ2-7	NA	CASSQSSYEQYF	TGTGCCAGCAGCCAGAGCTCCTACGAGCAGTACTTC
NA	TRBV7-3	TRBJ2-2	TRBD1	CASSVNRGLAGELFF	TGTGCCAGCAGCGTAAACAGGGGGCTGGCCGGGGAGCTGTTTTTT
NA	TRBV23-1	TRBJ1-5	NA	CASSQPPGQYSNQPQHF	TGCGCCAGCAGTCAGCCCCCGGGACAATATAGCAATCAGCCCCAGCATTTT
NA	TRBV4-1	TRBJ2-3	TRBD1	CASSQQGALTDTQYF	TGCGCCAGCAGCCAACAGGGGGCTTTGACAGATACGCAGTATTTT
NA	TRBV5-6	TRBJ1-4	NA	CASSAYRVGPDEKLFF	TGTGCCAGCAGCGCGTACAGGGTCGGGCCGGATGAAAAACTGTTTTTT
NA	TRBV28	TRBJ1-3	NA	CASSFVPGGGFGNTIYF	TGTGCCAGCAGTTTCGTCCCCGGGGGAGGGTTTGGAAACACCATATATTTT
once	TRBV29-1	TRBJ2-3	TRBD2	CSARLTSGSGTDTQYF	TGCAGCGCAAGACTGACTAGCGGGAGTGGGACAGATACGCAGTATTTT
NA	TRBV30	TRBJ2-5	NA	CAWGRREKETQYF	TGTGCCTGGGGGAGACGGGAGAAGGAGACCCAGTACTTC
NA	TRBV5-1	TRBJ2-2	NA	CASSHYTGELFF	TGCGCCAGCAGCCACTACACCGGGGAGCTGTTTTTT
NA	TRBV4-2	TRBJ1-6	NA	CASTQDKRSGSPLHF	TGTGCCAGCACCCAAGACAAGCGATCTGGCTCACCCCTCCACTTT
NA	TRBV10-3	TRBJ2-7	TRBD1	CAISEPGQGSYEQYF	TGTGCCATCAGTGAACCGGGACAGGGATCCTACGAGCAGTACTTC
NA	TRBV18	TRBJ1-1	TRBD1	CASSDRGRRSDGTEAFF	TGTGCCAGCTCGGACAGGGGGCGCCGGAGCGACGGCACTGAAGCTTTCTTT
NA	TRBV11-2	TRBJ1-4	NA	CASSSSWGLRENEKLFF	TGTGCCAGCAGCTCTAGTTGGGGTTTGAGGGAGAATGAAAAACTGTTTTTT
NA	TRBV27	TRBJ2-5	TRBD2	CASSRQGIREGRETQYF	TGTGCCAGCAGCCGCCAGGGTATCCGGGAGGGCCGAGAGACCCAGTACTTC
once	TRBV24-1	TRBJ2-1	NA	CATSESSAQVFHEQFF	TGTGCCACCAGTGAAAGTTCGGCACAGGTTTTTCATGAGCAGTTCTTC
NA	TRBV6-5	TRBJ2-1	NA	CASSSTLGVDEQFF	TGTGCCAGCAGTTCAACGCTAGGGGTCGATGAGCAGTTCTTC
NA	TRBV5-1	TRBJ2-2	NA	CASRQGIGELFF	TGCGCCAGCAGACAGGGAATCGGGGAGCTGTTTTTT
NA	TRBV6-5	TRBJ1-5	NA	CASSRGSNQPQHF	TGTGCCAGCAGTCGAGGGAGCAATCAGCCCCAGCATTTT
NA	TRBV18	TRBJ1-5	NA	CASSPRGSRDQPQHF	TGTGCCAGCTCACCGCGTGGATCGAGGGATCAGCCCCAGCATTTT
NA	TRBV10-3	TRBJ1-4	NA	CAISDVEEKLFF	TGTGCCATCAGTGACGTAGAAGAAAAACTGTTTTTT
NA	TRBV19	TRBJ1-1	NA	CATSYGQINTEAFF	TGTGCCACGTCTTATGGACAGATTAACACTGAAGCTTTCTTT
NA	TRBV18	TRBJ2-3	NA	CASSPLGAKGDTQYF	TGTGCCAGCTCACCACTGGGGGCTAAGGGAGATACGCAGTATTTT
NA	TRBV28	TRBJ2-7	NA	CASSLGSSGEQYF	TGTGCCAGCAGTTTAGGGTCGTCGGGCGAGCAGTACTTC
NA	TRBV24-1	TRBJ2-5	NA	CATSDSSHTDREETQYF	TGTGCCACCAGTGATTCCTCCCACACAGACAGAGAAGAGACCCAGTACTTC
NA	TRBV27	TRBJ2-2	NA	CASSPSGLRENTGELFF	TGTGCCAGCAGTCCCTCGGGACTTCGAGAGAACACCGGGGAGCTGTTTTTT